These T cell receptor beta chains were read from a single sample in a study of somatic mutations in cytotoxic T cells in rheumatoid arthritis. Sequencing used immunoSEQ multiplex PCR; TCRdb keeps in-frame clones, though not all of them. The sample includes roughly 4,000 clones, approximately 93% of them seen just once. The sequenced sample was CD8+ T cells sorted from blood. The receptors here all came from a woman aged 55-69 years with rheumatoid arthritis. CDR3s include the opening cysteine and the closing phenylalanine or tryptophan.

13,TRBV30,CAWSPPGGEVEFF
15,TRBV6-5,CASRTSGTTYNEQFF
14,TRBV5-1,CASSIGQSNTEAFF
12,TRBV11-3,CASSFLKNIQYF
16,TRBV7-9,CASSSGTGGIYNEQFF
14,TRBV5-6,CACSSGANTGELFF
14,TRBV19,CASSSAGFNNEQFF
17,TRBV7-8,CASSLDGREGGTDTQYF
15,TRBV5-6,CASSRLDDTPQPQHF
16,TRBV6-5,CASSYPRGTGEETQYF